Sequencing of this TCR beta chain was carried out in a study of blood T cell repertoires in COVID-19. In the original processing: By means of reference gene primer amplification, nucleated cell counts were estimated. Sequencing used immunoSEQ multiplex PCR; TCRdb keeps in-frame clones, though not all of them. The DNA gave D and trimming, while V, J and clone size come from that table. Found here are nearly 55,000 clones, more than 60% of them singletons; the top ten hold around 14%. V lost 0 bases, J lost 7 bases, and 13 bases lay in between. CDR1 GTSNPN and CDR2 SVGIG come from the germline V gene (reference sequence). This CDR3 region has 14 residues.

The sequencing sample was made of peripheral blood. The TCR was taken from a human donor with active or convalescent COVID-19. The donor label of this sample is uncertain. The chain links TRBV30 to TRBJ1-5, with D uncertain. The CDR3 sequence is CAWSVFSGGQPQHF. In nucleotides, the CDR3 is TGTGCCTGGAGTGTATTTTCGGGAGGCCAGCCCCAGCATTTT. Variable domain in full (rest from reference TRBV30 and TRBJ1-5): SQTIHQWPATLVQPVGSPLSLECTVEGTSNPNLYWYRQAAGRGLQLLFYSVGIGQISSEVPQNLSASRPQDRQFILSSKKLLLSDSGFYLCAWSVFSGGQPQHFGDGTRLSIL.